This TCR beta chain was profiled in a study of T cells in Graves' hyperthyroidism and ophthalmopathy. General observations from the study: Most thyroid clonotypes with frequency above 0.001 were detected in blood. The authors' 13 V-J model separated ophthalmopathy from stable hyperthyroidism.

The source material, RNA transcripts, was used to amplify TCR beta CDR3 regions. HTBI primers were used for first-round RT-PCR of the TCR CDR3. From the multiplex PCR reads, TCRdb called clonotypes with MiXCR, one entry per CDR3 protein. This table has some 620,000 distinct CDR3 sequences, 15% to 20% appearing once. A few counts support this clonotype. What it binds is not known. Calling Graves' hyperthyroidism stable meant ophthalmopathy did not progress within 18 months. Diagnoses were established using clinical symptoms, serum thyroxine and TRAb, thyroid ultrasound and orbital computed tomography. Sequencing was carried out using blood. This sequence was found in a woman under 40 with Graves' hyperthyroidism.

For the CDR3, the DNA is TGTGCCAGCTCACACCCCTTTGGGGGGAGGACCCCGGTCCCGCAGTATTTT. This gives the protein CASSHPFGGRTPVPQYF. This chain connects TRBV18 to TRBJ2-3; maybe TRBD2 (6 bases). Trimming left V 4 bases short and J 10 bases short, with 27 bases between. The CDR3 covers 17 residues. Germline V CDR1 and CDR2: KGHSH, LQKENI.